Described below is a single T cell receptor beta chain sequence and its context. The data originate from a study of OX40 agonist ivuxolimab in advanced cancers. Overall study: Patients were given ivuxolimab, an antibody that agonizes OX40 (CD134). Patients in the trial were receiving intravenous ivuxolimab every 2 weeks, at doses of 0.01 to 10 mg/kg.

Generated by immunoSEQ multiplex PCR, the TCRdb table keeps only in-frame clones and is missing some. The table includes approximately 30,000 clones, around 90% detected once. The CDR3 contains 15 residues. Trimming removed 1 base at V and 5 bases at J, with 11 bases between. Per the germline V gene, CDR1 is LGHNA and CDR2 is YSLEER. Sequenced material: CD4+ or CD8+ T cells sorted from blood, taken in a trial of the OX40 agonist ivuxolimab. The V and J genes are TRBV4-3 and TRBJ1-4; possible D gene TRBD1, 5 bases. The clonotype comes from an adult with an advanced solid tumor such as melanoma, head and neck, liver or kidney cancer. CDR3 DNA sequence: TGCGCCAGCAGCCAAGGACAGATTCAGAATGAAAAACTGTTTTTT. Amino acid sequence: CASSQGQIQNEKLFF.